The text below deals with one T cell receptor (beta chain). This clone turned up a few times. It has no known antigen specificity. Nothing much larger sits one base from this clone, and base qualities are not available. Counted from cysteine to phenylalanine, this CDR3 has 14 amino acids. The CDR3 DNA has 42 bases and is translated from base 1. Trimming costs V 1 base and J 2 bases, and their ends lie 8 bases apart. CDR1 and CDR2 are read off the germline V gene as SGHAT and FQNNGV. The trial excluded patients who had a history of autoimmune disease or were on systemic immunosuppression. Peripheral blood for TCR sequencing was collected from all dose cohorts at baseline, on cycle 4 day 1, and on cycle 7 day 1. The samples were drawn from a first-in-human, open-label, multicenter phase I dose-escalation trial of ivuxolimab. Adults with locally advanced or metastatic melanoma, renal cell carcinoma, hepatocellular carcinoma or head and neck squamous cell carcinoma were enrolled in the trial. CD4+ and CD8+ T cells were sorted separately from peripheral blood before TCR sequencing.

These data come from a study of OX40 agonist ivuxolimab in advanced cancers. Some background on the complete study: The costimulatory receptor OX40 (CD134) was targeted by ivuxolimab, a fully human IgG2 agonistic monoclonal antibody. Intravenous ivuxolimab was administered to patients every 2 weeks at six dose levels: 0.01, 0.1, 0.3, 1.5, 3 and 10 mg/kg. Among the 52 dose-escalation patients, around 20 had hepatocellular carcinoma, about 15 melanoma, 9 renal cell carcinoma and 9 head and neck cancer. In the dose-escalation cohort, 70% to 90% of patients were male, and the mean age was 60 years with a range of roughly 20 to 85. Patients were allowed to have had prior anti-PD-1, anti-PD-L1 or anti-CTLA-4 therapy, and around two fifths of the dose-escalation patients had been treated with checkpoint inhibitors. Partial responses occurred in three dose-escalation patients, of whom one had hepatocellular carcinoma and two had cutaneous melanoma. Peripheral TCRbeta sequencing aimed to test whether ivuxolimab altered TCR sequence diversity and caused clonal T-cell expansion. The paper reports the monotherapy dose-escalation portion (N of about 50 patients) of the phase I ivuxolimab trial. The research as a whole found: After ivuxolimab, more expanded clones were found on average in CD8+ T cells than in CD4+ T cells. At doses of 0.1 to 3.0 mg/kg, clonal expansion of both CD4+ and CD8+ blood T cells was observed from baseline to week 6. Low levels of normalized T-cell clonal expansion were also seen in some patients who did not respond. In the 0.1-3.0 mg/kg groups, partial responders had among the lowest normalized peripheral clonal expansion, particularly in CD8+ T cells. Which antigens the clonally expanded peripheral T cells were specific for was not determined.

To sequence the TCRbeta CDR3 region, genomic DNA was isolated from the sorted cells. The immunoSEQ Assay was used for sequencing of TCRbeta CDR3 regions. In TCRdb, the immuneACCESS table is reduced to in-frame sequences with V and J assigned. These tables do not hold every clone; where another copy was compared, an unresolved V gene accounts for under half, and the others remain unexplained. Recorded for this sample are around 58,000 clones; 90% to 95% of them occurred a single time. The top ten clonotypes cover roughly 19% of the sample. This clonotype was obtained from an adult with an advanced solid tumor such as melanoma, head and neck, liver or kidney cancer. The V gene is TRBV11-2 and the J gene is TRBJ1-2, with an unclear D gene assignment. The input for sequencing was CD4+ or CD8+ T cells sorted from blood, taken in a trial of the OX40 agonist ivuxolimab. The nucleotide sequence reads as follows: TGTGCCAGCAGCTTAGTGAAGAGCAACTATGGCTACACCTTC. Its amino acids are CASSLVKSNYGYTF.